A selection of T cell receptor beta chains follows, all from one sample in a study of T cell changes during pregnancy in multiple sclerosis. Clones were read by immunoSEQ multiplex PCR, and TCRdb kept only the in-frame ones, dropping some. The sample includes 30,000 to 45,000 clones, more than 90% seen only once; the top ten take approximately 13%. The sample was CD8+ T cells from peripheral blood mononuclear cells, taken in the first trimester of pregnancy. These receptors were taken from a female donor with multiple sclerosis, enrolled in a pregnancy study. The CDR3 runs from the conserved cysteine through the conserved F or W. The D gene is left open where the match is weak. Not every row has a clone size; where given, it reads once, few, many or a size class.

TRBD1	TRBV9	-	TRBJ2-1	TGTGCCAGCAGCGGCACCGGGACAGACCTCGGGAATGAGCAGTTCTTC	CASSGTGTDLGNEQFF
TRBD1	TRBV29-1	-	TRBJ1-4	TGCAGCGTCGCTGTTATATCGGACAGGACGGGTGAAAAACTGTTTTTT	CSVAVISDRTGEKLFF
-	TRBV5-6	-	TRBJ2-7	TGTGCCAGCAGCTCGGGGCGGGAATCAACCTTCTCCTACGAGCAGTACTTC	CASSSGRESTFSYEQYF
TRBD2	TRBV7-2	-	TRBJ2-3	TGTGCCAGCAGCTCTCCAGTACTAGCGGGGGGGCCCCTAGATACGCAGTATTTT	CASSSPVLAGGPLDTQYF
-	TRBV5-6	-	TRBJ1-5	TGTGCCAGCAGCTTGGGACTCAATCAGCCCCAGCATTTT	CASSLGLNQPQHF
TRBD2	TRBV5-4	-	TRBJ2-7	TGTGCCAGCAGCCGACTAGCGGGAGACTACGAGCAGTACTTC	CASSRLAGDYEQYF
-	TRBV21-1	-	TRBJ2-1	TGTGCCAGCAGCAAATTCCGGTCCAGCAGGGTCCTTAGCCAGGGGAACTACAATGAGCAGTTCTTC	CASSKFRSSRVLSQGNYNEQFF
TRBD1	TRBV27	-	TRBJ1-2	TGTGCCAGCAGTTCTGGGACAGGGACGGCCTATGGCTACACCTTC	CASSSGTGTAYGYTF
TRBD1	TRBV7-2	few	TRBJ1-1	TGTGCCAGCAGCACGCCTAGGGGGCCAGGGTGGGACACTGAAGCTTTCTTT	CASSTPRGPGWDTEAFF
-	TRBV27	-	TRBJ1-3	TGTGCCAGCATCGGGGTCCCTGGAAACACCATATATTTT	CASIGVPGNTIYF
TRBD1	TRBV6-5	-	TRBJ1-3	TGTGCCAGCAGTTCCGTCAGGGGGGCAGACACCATATATTTT	CASSSVRGADTIYF
TRBD1	TRBV20-1	-	TRBJ1-2	TGCAGCGAGACACAGGGGGATGGCTACACCTTC	CSETQGDGYTF
-	TRBV9	-	TRBJ1-6	TGTGCCAGCAGCGAGAACGAGGTCTCCTATAATTCACCCCTCCACTTT	CASSENEVSYNSPLHF
-	TRBV9	-	TRBJ1-2	TGTGCCAGCAGTGAGAATACAGGGCACGGAGGCTACACCTTC	CASSENTGHGGYTF
-	TRBV5-6	-	TRBJ2-2	TGTGCCAGCAGCTTGGGGGAGACCCTTCGGGGCACCGGGGAGCTGTTTTTT	CASSLGETLRGTGELFF
-	TRBV7-6	-	TRBJ2-1	TGTGCCAGCAGCTTAGTGGAGGCGGAGGATGAGCAGTTCTTC	CASSLVEAEDEQFF
-	TRBV7-9	-	TRBJ1-6	TGTGCCAGCAGACGAGGGGGATCCTATAATTCACCCCTCCACTTT	CASRRGGSYNSPLHF
-	TRBV6-1	once	TRBJ1-1	TGTGCCAGCAGTGAAGCGAGGCCATTGAACACTGAAGCTTTCTTT	CASSEARPLNTEAFF
-	TRBV5-4	-	TRBJ1-5	TGTGCCAGCAGCTTGGCCGGGAGCAATCAGCCCCAGCATTTT	CASSLAGSNQPQHF
-	TRBV7-3	-	TRBJ2-3	TGTGCCAGCAGCCCCCTCGCGGGGATCACAGATACGCAGTATTTT	CASSPLAGITDTQYF
-	TRBV19	-	TRBJ2-1	TGTGCCACTACCTCCGGGGGATGGAATGAGCAGTTCTTC	CATTSGGWNEQFF
TRBD1	TRBV7-7	-	TRBJ1-1	TGTGCTAGCAGCACCGAGGACAGGGGGCATACTGAAGCTTTCTTT	CASSTEDRGHTEAFF
-	TRBV6-5	-	TRBJ2-1	TGTGCCAGCAGTTACCTGGGGGGGCGCTACAATGAGCAGTTCTTC	CASSYLGGRYNEQFF
-	TRBV6-1	once	TRBJ1-3	TGTGCCAGCAGTGCTAGTGATCTGGTCTCTGGAAACACCATATATTTT	CASSASDLVSGNTIYF
TRBD1	TRBV9	-	TRBJ1-2	TGTGCCAGCAGCGCATCAGGGGGCCAATTTTCAAACTATGGCTACACCTTC	CASSASGGQFSNYGYTF
-	TRBV7-9	once	TRBJ2-7	TGTGCCAGCAGCCTTGGACAGCTATACGAGCAGTACTTC	CASSLGQLYEQYF
TRBD2	TRBV14	few	TRBJ2-2	TGTGCCAGCAGCCAAGATCGCCTAGCGGGGGGGCCGAGCACCGGGGAGCTGTTTTTT	CASSQDRLAGGPSTGELFF
-	TRBV19	-	TRBJ2-5	TGTGCCAGTACCGATGCCCAGGCCCCATGGACCCAGTACTTC	CASTDAQAPWTQYF